These T cell receptor beta chains were read from a single sample in a study of blood T cell repertoires in COVID-19. Data came from immunoSEQ multiplex PCR; TCRdb stores just in-frame clones and leaves some out. Of about 200,000 clones in the sample, 84% were seen once. Sequencing was done on a sample of peripheral blood. Every receptor here comes from a man between 50 and 59 years old with active or convalescent COVID-19. CDR3s include the opening cysteine and the closing phenylalanine or tryptophan. A D gene is named only where the DNA matches it firmly. Expanded clones are given a class, and other clones once, few, many or no size at all.

TRBD2	TRBJ2-5	TRBV5-6	.	18	CASSFMGLAQPGGETQYF	TGTGCCAGCAGCTTTATGGGACTAGCACAACCCGGGGGGGAGACCCAGTACTTC
.	TRBJ2-6	TRBV19	.	15	CASSTPRVGANVLTF	TGTGCCAGTAGTACTCCTAGAGTGGGGGCCAACGTCCTGACTTTC
.	TRBJ1-6	TRBV4-1	.	20	CASSLYSSLASRSYNSPLHF	TGCGCCAGCAGCCTTTATTCCAGTCTGGCCTCCCGCTCCTATAATTCACCCCTCCACTTT
TRBD1	TRBJ2-3	TRBV6-5	.	14	CASSRDRATDTQYF	TGTGCCAGCAGCAGGGACAGGGCGACAGATACGCAGTATTTT
TRBD2	TRBJ2-3	TRBV9	once	15	CASSVGAGEGDTQYF	TGTGCCAGCAGCGTAGGGGCGGGAGAGGGGGATACGCAGTATTTT
TRBD2	TRBJ2-5	TRBV9	.	13	CASKRTRDGTQYF	TGTGCCAGCAAGAGGACTAGGGATGGGACCCAGTACTTC
TRBD1	TRBJ1-6	TRBV4-3	.	13	CASSHGTGTPLHF	TGCGCCAGCAGCCACGGGACAGGGACACCCCTCCACTTT
.	TRBJ1-1	TRBV28	.	19	CASSLRWVLSGTLNTEAFF	TGTGCCAGCAGCTTACGTTGGGTTTTGAGCGGGACCCTGAACACTGAAGCTTTCTTT
TRBD2	TRBJ2-5	TRBV19	.	15	CASSIRGLRGETQYF	TGTGCCAGTAGTATAAGGGGACTACGTGGAGAGACCCAGTACTTC
TRBD2	TRBJ2-3	TRBV27	.	14	CASSSGTSWDTQYF	TGTGCCAGCAGTTCCGGGACTAGTTGGGATACGCAGTATTTT
.	TRBJ1-3	TRBV5-8	.	16	CASRNRDTGSGNTIYF	TGTGCCAGCAGGAACAGGGACACGGGCTCTGGAAACACCATATATTTT
TRBD2	TRBJ2-7	TRBV7-2	.	16	CASSLGTSGSTYEQYF	TGTGCCAGCAGCTTAGGGACTAGCGGGAGCACCTACGAGCAGTACTTC
.	TRBJ1-1	TRBV9	.	14	CASSDLRGGTEAFF	TGTGCCAGCAGTGACCTTAGGGGGGGAACTGAAGCTTTCTTT
.	TRBJ1-5	TRBV7-3	.	13	CASSKGQNQPQHF	TGTGCCAGCAGTAAAGGACAGAATCAGCCCCAGCATTTT
TRBD1	TRBJ1-2	TRBV5-6	.	13	CASRRDRGYGYTF	TGTGCCAGCAGAAGGGACAGGGGGTATGGCTACACCTTC
TRBD2	TRBJ2-3	TRBV4-1	.	16	CASSQLGLASFDTQYF	TGCGCCAGCAGCCAATTGGGACTAGCGAGTTTTGATACGCAGTATTTT
TRBD1	TRBJ1-1	TRBV28	.	15	CASSPPGQGNTEAFF	TGTGCCAGCAGTCCCCCGGGACAGGGGAACACTGAAGCTTTCTTT
TRBD1	TRBJ1-2	TRBV28	.	14	CASSRGQGNYGYTF	TGTGCCAGCAGCCGAGGACAGGGGAACTATGGCTACACCTTC
TRBD1	TRBJ2-2	TRBV10-3	.	15	CAISEWDSTAGELFF	TGTGCCATCAGTGAGTGGGACAGCACGGCCGGGGAGCTGTTTTTT
TRBD2	TRBJ2-3	TRBV28	.	15	CASSLFSSGSDTQYF	TGTGCCAGCAGTTTATTTTCTAGCGGGAGCGATACGCAGTATTTT
.	TRBJ1-2	TRBV2	.	14	CASSDFTGNYGYTF	TGTGCCAGCAGCGACTTTACAGGGAACTATGGCTACACCTTC